The 31 T cell receptor beta chains below were found in one sample sequenced in a study of response to subunit inactivated influenza vaccine. TCRdb independently ran MiXCR on the RT-PCR reads; one entry per CDR3 protein. The profile covers 590,000 or so distinct CDR3 sequences, with 11% to 15% appearing a single time and 6% to 9.5% taken by the ten largest. The material was PBMCs from blood, obtained around two weeks before vaccination. The receptors were gathered from a man in his forties or fifties who received an inactivated influenza vaccine.

This clonotype turned up a few times. The genes are TRBV29-1 and TRBJ2-1; 14 nucleotides match TRBD2. The CDR3 runs 13 residues. The germline V gene has CDR1 SQVTM and CDR2 ANQGSEA. V shed 7 bases, J shed 8 bases, and the junction held 4 bases outside the gene matches. CDR3 sequence: CSATSGRGHEQFF. The CDR3 DNA reads TGCAGCGCGACTAGCGGGAGGGGGCATGAGCAGTTCTTC.

In its sample, this clonotype was seen many times. The chain joins TRBV2 to TRBJ1-4, with D possibly being TRBD1 (6 bases). V lost 6 bases and J lost 8, with 13 bases in between. Germline V gene data show CDR1 as SNHLY and CDR2 as FYNNEI. The CDR3 is 13 amino acids. CDR3 residues: CASRAGTQEKLFF. The CDR3 DNA follows: TGTGCCAGCAGAGCCGGGACACAGGAAAAACTGTTTTTT.

This chain joins TRBV18 and TRBJ2-7; tentatively, D is TRBD2 (6 bases). The CDR3 extends over 14 amino acids. Trimming removed 1 base from V and 6 bases from J, with 13 bases in between. Germline V CDR1 and CDR2: KGHSH, LQKENI. In DNA form, the CDR3 reads TGTGCCAGCTCACCACGGACTACAACCAGCGAGCAGTACTTC. Residues: CASSPRTTTSEQYF.

This clonotype has only a few counts. This rearrangement joins TRBV4-3 to TRBJ2-2; the D is unclear. The CDR3 runs 17 residues. Germline loops: CDR1 LGHNA, CDR2 YSLEER. V gave up 0 bases and J gave up 8 bases, with 19 bases separating them. The CDR3 bases are TGCGCCAGCAGCCAAGATCTGGCGGTAGTGGTCTCTGGGGAGCTGTTTTTT. It yields the protein CASSQDLAVVVSGELFF.

The chain has TRBV7-9 and TRBJ2-7; maybe TRBD1 (6 bases). The CDR3 contains 16 residues. Germline values: CDR1 SEHNR, CDR2 FQNEAQ (reference sequence). Trimming left V 0 bases short and J 2 bases short, with 14 bases between. In DNA, the CDR3 is TGTGCCAGCAGCTTAGCCCAGGGGACCCCAACCTACGAGCAGTACTTC. This gives the protein CASSLAQGTPTYEQYF.

This rearrangement joins TRBV5-4 to TRBJ1-1; maybe TRBD1 (6 bases). Germline V gene data show CDR1 as SGHNT and CDR2 as YYREEE (reference sequence). Trimming stripped 4 bases from V and 6 bases from J, with 13 bases between. The CDR3 covers 13 residues. The CDR3 spells CASSKDRSSEAFF. The CDR3 nucleotides read TGTGCCAGCAGCAAAGACAGGTCCTCTGAAGCTTTCTTT.

This clonotype came up a few times. This chain connects TRBV12-3 or TRBV12-4 to TRBJ1-5; 9 positions agree with TRBD1. Losses at the gene ends were 6 bases for V and 5 bases for J; bases not matched to a gene: 11. The CDR3 has 16 amino acids. The CDR3 region is CASSLRQGVVDQPQHF. The CDR3 DNA follows: TGTGCCAGCAGCCTCCGACAGGGGGTTGTGGATCAGCCCCAGCATTTT.

V gene TRBV4-1 combines with J gene TRBJ2-7, with 9 bases that match TRBD1. J gave up 1 base and V 4 bases, and 5 bases lay outside the gene matches. Germline V gives CDR1 MGHRA, CDR2 YSYEKL. This CDR3 spans 15 amino acids. The CDR3 DNA follows: TGCGCCAGCAGCCTGGACAGGGGCCGATCCTACGAGCAGTACTTC. Translating it yields CASSLDRGRSYEQYF.

This clonotype appeared a few times. V is TRBV29-1 and J is TRBJ2-1; D tentatively fits TRBD1 or TRBD2 (7 bases each). The CDR3 contains 19 residues. V was clipped by 6 bases and J by 2 bases, with 29 bases between them. The germline V gene has CDR1 SQVTM and CDR2 ANQGSEA. CDR3 in DNA: TGCAGCGTGAGGGGGCTAGCGGTGCCCGTCCTCCGTGCCTACAATGAGCAGTTCTTC. Its translation: CSVRGLAVPVLRAYNEQFF.

The CDR3 is CASSPSSAEAFF. The CDR3 bases are TGTGCCAGCAGCCCCTCGTCGGCTGAAGCTTTCTTT. The chain combines TRBV13 with TRBJ1-1; D is uncertain. Trimming removed 5 bases from V and 6 bases from J, with 10 bases in between. CDR1 is PRHDT, CDR2 FYEKMQ, per germline (reference sequence). This CDR3 has 12 residues.

J is TRBJ2-1 and V is TRBV4-3; 12 nucleotides line up with TRBD2. V lost 4 bases to trimming and J lost 3 bases; unmatched junction nucleotides: 10. This CDR3 is built from 18 residues. Germline CDR1 and CDR2: LGHNA and YSLEER. CDR3 DNA: TGCGCCAGCAGCCCCGCCCGAAGACTAGCGGGGGACTACAATGAGCAGTTCTTC. The encoded protein is CASSPARRLAGDYNEQFF.

This clonotype was counted between two and nine times. This chain connects TRBV5-1 to TRBJ2-7; unclear D gene. Trimming removed 1 base at V and 2 bases at J, with 10 bases between. Germline lookup yields CDR1 SGHRS and CDR2 YFSETQ. The CDR3 runs 14 residues. This chain's CDR3 is CASSLFGETYEQYF. CDR3 DNA sequence: TGCGCCAGCAGCTTGTTTGGGGAAACCTACGAGCAGTACTTC.

This clonotype was found a few times. The chain carries TRBV13 and TRBJ2-3, with 10 nucleotides matching TRBD2. Germline V gene data show CDR1 as PRHDT and CDR2 as FYEKMQ (reference sequence). The CDR3 loop spans 13 amino acids. Trimming at V came to 4 bases and at J to 5 bases, leaving 0 bases not matched to a gene. The CDR3 nucleotides read TGTGCCAGCAGCTGGACTAGCGGAGATACGCAGTATTTT. This gives the protein CASSWTSGDTQYF.

The gene calls are TRBV4-1 and TRBJ1-2; possibly TRBD1 for D (5 bases). The CDR3 totals 18 residues. The V end was cut by 2 bases, the J end by 4 bases, with 23 bases between. CDR1 and CDR2 from the germline V gene are MGHRA and YSYEKL. CDR3 loop: CASSQYLGRGRGVYGYTF. The CDR3 DNA is TGCGCCAGCAGCCAATACCTGGGGCGGGGCCGAGGGGTCTATGGCTACACCTTC.

The chain carries TRBV28 and TRBJ2-1; D is perhaps TRBD2 (6 bases). The CDR3 covers 14 residues. Germline-derived CDR1 and CDR2 are MDHEN and SYDVKM. V shed 10 bases and J shed 2 bases, with 15 bases lying between them. The CDR3 region is CATGGGLTYNEQFF. CDR3 DNA: TGTGCCACCGGCGGAGGGCTTACCTACAATGAGCAGTTCTTC.

This clonotype was seen a few times. The J gene is TRBJ2-3, the V gene TRBV7-9, with a tentative D call TRBD1 (5 bases). Per the germline V gene, CDR1 is SEHNR and CDR2 is FQNEAQ (reference sequence). CDR3 length: 12 amino acids. Trimming cost V 11 bases and J 9 bases, with 18 bases left between them. The CDR3 DNA reads as TGTGCCTCCAGGTCAGGGTATGAGACGCAGTATTTT. It specifies CASRSGYETQYF.

This clonotype has just a few counts. The genes are TRBV3-1 and TRBJ2-1; D gene unclear. CDR3 length equals 13 residues. Trimming removed 3 bases from V and 7 bases from J, with 10 bases in between. CDR1 and CDR2 (germline): LGHDT, YNNKEL (reference sequence). The CDR3 nucleotides read TGTGCCAGCAGCCAGGGCGCAGCAAATGAGCAGTTCTTC. It specifies CASSQGAANEQFF.

The chain combines TRBV12-3 or TRBV12-4 with TRBJ2-5; D is unclear. The CDR3 consists of 17 residues. The V end lost 1 base, the J end lost 4 bases, and 19 bases lay between the germline ends. The CDR3 DNA reads as TGTGCCAGCAGTTTAGGTCGACCAAGGATAGAAGGAGAGACCCAGTACTTC. As protein: CASSLGRPRIEGETQYF.

This sequence joins TRBV14 and TRBJ2-7, with D unresolved. CDR3 length: 13 residues. Trimming shortened V by 0 bases and J by 5 bases, and 8 bases separated the two germline ends. Germline CDR1 reads SGHDN; CDR2 reads FVKESK. The CDR3 spells CASSQEAGDEQYF. The DNA of the CDR3 is TGTGCCAGCAGCCAAGAGGCAGGCGACGAGCAGTACTTC.

In its sample, this clonotype was seen a few times. The rearrangement joins TRBV6-1 to TRBJ2-7; D perhaps matches TRBD1 (6 bases). Germline V CDR1 and CDR2: MNHNS, SASEGT. With 10 bases removed from V and 1 base from J, the gap between germline ends came to 14 bases. The CDR3 sequence is 13 residues long. CDR3 DNA: TGTGCCACCCGACAGGACCCTTCCTACGAGCAGTACTTC. This encodes CATRQDPSYEQYF.

The chain couples TRBV10-3 to TRBJ1-4; D ambiguous. The CDR3 length is 13 residues. The V end lost 4 bases, the J end lost 7 bases, and 10 bases lay between the germline ends. Germline V gives CDR1 ENHRY, CDR2 SYGVKD. The CDR3: CAISGPGSEKLFF. In DNA, the CDR3 is TGTGCCATCAGTGGCCCCGGGAGTGAAAAACTGTTTTTT.

The sample holds one count of this clonotype. The chain recombines TRBV7-6 with TRBJ2-2, with D maybe TRBD2 (6 bases). Trimming removed 1 base from V and 3 bases from J, with 15 bases in between. Germline CDR1 and CDR2: SGHVS and FNYEAQ. The CDR3 consists of 17 residues. As DNA, the CDR3 is TGTGCCAGCAGCTTAGTGGTCGCGGGGCATTACACCGGGGAGCTGTTTTTT. Protein: CASSLVVAGHYTGELFF.

This chain links TRBV29-1 with TRBJ2-3, with unresolved D. The V end was cut by 8 bases, the J end by 2 bases, with 11 bases between. The CDR3 length is 12 residues. In germline, CDR1 is SQVTM, CDR2 ANQGSEA. Written as DNA, the CDR3 is TGCAGCCACTCGCCTAACACAGATACGCAGTATTTT. Encoded protein: CSHSPNTDTQYF.

Only a few counts were recorded for this clonotype. The chain has TRBV5-1 and TRBJ2-7; D is perhaps TRBD2 (6 bases). Trimming cost V 4 bases and J 5 bases, with 10 bases left between them. The CDR3 consists of 12 residues. CDR1 is SGHRS and CDR2 is YFSETQ in the germline V gene. In nucleotides, the CDR3 is TGCGCCAGCAGCCCCGGGGGTAACGAGCAGTACTTC. Its translation is CASSPGGNEQYF.

The chain joins TRBV2 to TRBJ2-2; 9 bases match TRBD2. The germline gives CDR1 SNHLY, CDR2 FYNNEI. This CDR3 is 15 amino acids long. V lost 6 bases and J lost 6; bases outside the gene matches: 8. The CDR3 loop is CASSPTSGPAGELFF. CDR3 DNA sequence: TGTGCCAGCAGCCCGACTAGCGGACCCGCCGGGGAGCTGTTTTTT.

This chain links TRBV12-3 or TRBV12-4 with TRBJ1-2, with unresolved D. V was cut by 7 bases and J by 1 base, with 13 bases left in between. The CDR3 covers 14 residues. CDR3 region: CASKSAYLNYGYTF. DNA of the CDR3: TGTGCCAGCAAGTCAGCCTACCTTAACTATGGCTACACCTTC.

This clonotype was detected only a few times. The V and J genes are TRBV27 and TRBJ2-7; D tentatively reads TRBD1 or TRBD2 (8 bases each). Germline-derived CDR1 and CDR2 are MNHEY and SMNVEV (reference sequence). This CDR3 contains 16 residues. The ends were cut back, 3 bases at V and 6 bases at J, with 21 bases in the middle. CDR3 nucleotides: TGTGCCAGCAGTTTCCTCCCGGGACAGGCGGGAGGCGAGCAGTACTTC. Its protein is CASSFLPGQAGGEQYF.

In its sample, this clonotype was seen many times. The chain combines TRBV27 with TRBJ1-4, with D uncertain. The germline CDR1 and CDR2 sequences are MNHEY and SMNVEV (reference sequence). This CDR3 spans 16 amino acids. V was clipped by 1 base and J by 0 bases, with 9 bases between them. CDR3 residues: CASSLYPTATNEKLFF. As DNA, the CDR3 is TGTGCCAGCAGTTTATATCCCACCGCAACTAATGAAAAACTGTTTTTT.

In the case of this clonotype: A much larger clone is a single base away; this may be a read error. This chain connects TRBV12-3 or TRBV12-4 to TRBJ2-7; D unclear. The CDR3 consists of 12 residues. V was clipped by 10 bases and J by 2 bases, with 12 bases between them. Here the CDR3 reads CAIPLRTYEQYF. The CDR3 region has the DNA TGTGCCATCCCCTTACGGACCTACGAGCAGTACTTC.

The genes are TRBV3-1 and TRBJ2-7, with 8 nucleotides matching TRBD2. Germline V gives CDR1 LGHDT, CDR2 YNNKEL (reference sequence). This CDR3 is built from 17 residues. V shed 0 bases, J shed 3 bases, and the junction held 10 bases outside the gene matches. The CDR3 sequence is CASSQERASGRFYEQYF. In DNA, the CDR3 is TGTGCCAGCAGCCAAGAACGGGCGAGCGGGAGATTCTACGAGCAGTACTTC.

This clonotype has only a few counts. The rearrangement joins TRBV20-1 to TRBJ1-1, with TRBD1 as a possible D gene (5 bases). Germline V gene lookup returns CDR1 DFQATT and CDR2 SNEGSKA (reference sequence). Trimming pared 6 bases from V and 1 base from J, leaving 15 bases between. The CDR3 contains 14 residues. CDR3 nucleotide sequence: TGCAGTGCCCCAATGGGGACCGCGAACACTGAAGCTTTCTTT. Translated, it gives CSAPMGTANTEAFF.